The text below deals with one T cell receptor beta chain. The final CDR3 position lacks the conserved phenylalanine or tryptophan, pointing to a likely read error. Co-extraction yielded RNA and DNA from around 20-30 mg of unsorted bulk tissue. This CDR3 is 18 amino acids long. Germline values: CDR1 MNHEY, CDR2 SVGEGT. V shed 6 bases and J shed 11 bases, with 33 bases lying between them. Total RNA (roughly 530 ng) served as template for TCR beta cDNA synthesis primed by a constant-region primer. For TCR beta, libraries were produced by three nested multiplex PCR rounds using slightly modified ARM-PCR. The two initial PCR rounds, nine to eleven cycles each, used TRBV1-TRBV30 forward and C-beta reverse primers. TCRdb independently ran MiXCR on the multiplex PCR reads; one entry per CDR3 protein. There are fewer than 85,000 distinct CDR3 sequences in the sample; under 75% occur only once, and more than 25% lies in the top ten.

This entry comes from a study of tumor-infiltrating lymphocytes in primary liver carcinoma. Sequencing was done on a sample of tumor-adjacent normal liver tissue. This sequence was found in a man in his forties or fifties with primary liver carcinoma and hepatitis B virus infection. The gene calls are TRBV6-2 or TRBV6-3 and TRBJ2-3; possibly TRBD1 or TRBD2 for D (9 bases each). The CDR3: CASRRGQGWGTSTDVQYL. Here the CDR3 DNA reads TGTGCCAGCAGACGCGGACAGGGGTGGGGGACTAGCACAGATGTGCAGTATTTG.